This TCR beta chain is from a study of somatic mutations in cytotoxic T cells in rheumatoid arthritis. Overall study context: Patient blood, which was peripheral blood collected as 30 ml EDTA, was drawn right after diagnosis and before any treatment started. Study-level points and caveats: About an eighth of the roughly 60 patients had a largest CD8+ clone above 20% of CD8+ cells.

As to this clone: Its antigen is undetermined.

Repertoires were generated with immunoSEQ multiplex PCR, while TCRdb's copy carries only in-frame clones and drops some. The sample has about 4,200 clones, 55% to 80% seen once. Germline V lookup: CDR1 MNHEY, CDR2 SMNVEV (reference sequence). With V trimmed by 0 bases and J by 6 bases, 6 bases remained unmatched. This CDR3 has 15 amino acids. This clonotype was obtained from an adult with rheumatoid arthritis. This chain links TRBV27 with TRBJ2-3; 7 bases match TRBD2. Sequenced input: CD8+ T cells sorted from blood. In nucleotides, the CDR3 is TGTGCCAGCAGTTTATCTTTTAGCGGGCGGGATACGCAGTATTTT. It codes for CASSLSFSGRDTQYF.